This T cell receptor (beta chain) was captured in a study of siplizumab effects on memory and regulatory T cells. Only in-frame clones appear in the TCRdb table, and some are missing; sequencing was by immunoSEQ multiplex PCR. The sample contains some 100,000 clones, around 92% of which appear only once. In the case of this clone: The target antigen is unknown.

Study-wide points: There appeared to be greater diversity in naive T cells than in memory cells, and naive T cells seemed major contributors to the alloresponse.

Sequenced input: Tregs sorted from blood. The TCR sequence derives from a human donor in good health.

CDR3 loop: CASSPQGRPRDTQYF. The CDR3 region has the DNA TGTGCCAGCAGTCCACAAGGACGGCCTCGAGATACGCAGTATTTT. The chain is built from TRBV27 and TRBJ2-3; the D is unclear. The V and J ends lost 5 bases and 5 bases respectively, with 17 bases between them. Germline V gene data show CDR1 as MNHEY and CDR2 as SMNVEV (reference sequence). This CDR3 has 15 amino acids.